A selection of T cell receptor beta chains follows, all from one sample in a study of metastatic and nonmetastatic thyroid tumors. TCRdb reassembled clones from the PCR reads with MiXCR. The data show 29,000 or so clones, roughly 3.7% seen once. The material sequenced was blood. Receptors were obtained from a female donor with papillary thyroid cancer or a benign thyroid nodule (not recorded which). Some clones in this sample may be carry-over from other donors' samples. Both conserved end residues are part of each CDR3. The order of the fields is V gene, clone size, D gene, J gene, CDR3 protein, CDR3 DNA. D genes are given only for firm matches. Expanded clones get a size class; other rows say once, few or many, or leave the size out.

TRBV6-4,.,TRBD1,TRBJ2-2,CASSEGQDNTGELFF,TGTGCCAGCAGTGAGGGACAGGATAACACCGGGGAGCTGTTTTTT
TRBV5-1,many,.,TRBJ2-2,CASSPEASVARGTGELFF,TGCGCCAGCAGCCCGGAGGCTAGCGTGGCCCGAGGCACCGGGGAGCTGTTTTTT
TRBV19,many,.,TRBJ1-5,CASSPRAMGNQPQHF,TGTGCCAGTAGCCCCAGGGCTATGGGCAATCAGCCCCAGCATTTT
TRBV6-1,few,.,TRBJ1-2,CASSETDNYGYTF,TGTGCCAGCAGTGAAACTGATAACTATGGCTACACCTTC
TRBV11-2,many,TRBD1,TRBJ1-5,CASSLGQGALNQPQHF,TGTGCCAGCAGCTTGGGACAGGGGGCATTAAATCAGCCCCAGCATTTT
TRBV7-6,once,.,TRBJ2-2,CASILVVGSGGELFF,TGTGCCAGCATCTTGGTAGTCGGGAGTGGCGGGGAGCTGTTTTTT
TRBV12-3/TRBV12-4,few,.,TRBJ2-7,CASSPRPGVSEQYF,TGTGCCAGCAGCCCTCGTCCGGGGGTCAGCGAGCAGTACTTC
TRBV28,.,TRBD1,TRBJ2-2,CASSWDRRIMNTGELFF,TGTGCCAGCAGTTGGGACAGGAGGATTATGAACACCGGGGAGCTGTTTTTT
TRBV12-3/TRBV12-4,.,.,TRBJ2-7,CASSLAGARTYEQYF,TGTGCCAGCAGTTTAGCCGGGGCGAGAACCTACGAGCAGTACTTC
TRBV6-1,many,.,TRBJ1-6,CASSGLREVGRNNSPLHF,TGTGCCAGCAGTGGCCTGAGGGAAGTAGGGAGAAATAATTCACCCCTCCACTTT
TRBV28,few,TRBD1,TRBJ1-2,CASSPTSDRCFCYTF,TGTGCCAGCAGTCCTACCTCGGACAGGTGCTTTTGCTACACCTTC
TRBV7-6,many,TRBD1,TRBJ1-1,CASSSRTGNTEAFF,TGTGCCAGCAGCTCGAGGACAGGGAACACTGAAGCTTTCTTT
TRBV11-2,many,TRBD2,TRBJ2-3,CASSLELVEFSAGGPTDTQYF,TGTGCCAGCAGCTTAGAATTGGTGGAGTTCTCGGCGGGAGGGCCAACAGATACGCAGTATTTT
TRBV7-9,.,.,TRBJ2-1,CASNLVTRYNEQFF,TGTGCCAGCAACTTGGTGACCCGCTACAATGAGCAGTTCTTC
TRBV12-3/TRBV12-4,medium-sized,TRBD2,TRBJ2-7,CASSRLLAGADEQYF,TGTGCCAGCAGCCGACTACTAGCGGGAGCTGACGAGCAGTACTTC
TRBV2,many,TRBD2,TRBJ2-3,CASRTPGHQVKRERSDTQYF,TGTGCCAGCAGGACCCCGGGACACCAAGTTAAGCGGGAGAGGTCAGATACGCAGTATTTT
TRBV4-1,many,.,TRBJ2-1,CASSQGLYRPQGDEQFF,TGCGCCAGCAGCCAGGGACTTTACAGGCCCCAGGGTGATGAGCAGTTCTTC
TRBV15,medium-sized,TRBD1,TRBJ1-2,CATSRERTGQGYTF,TGTGCCACCAGCAGAGAAAGGACAGGGCAGGGCTACACCTTC
TRBV9,many,.,TRBJ2-5,CASSVEAGQETQYF,TGTGCCAGCAGCGTAGAGGCGGGACAAGAGACCCAGTACTTC
TRBV5-1,.,.,TRBJ1-2,CASSSQGNYGYTF,TGCGCCAGCAGCTCCCAGGGGAACTATGGCTACACCTTC
TRBV7-9,many,TRBD1,TRBJ1-2,CASSLGQGANGYTF,TGTGCCAGCAGCTTAGGACAGGGGGCGAATGGCTACACCTTC
TRBV11-2,many,TRBD2,TRBJ2-7,CASSFSGRASYEQYF,TGTGCCAGCAGCTTCAGCGGGAGGGCCTCTTACGAGCAGTACTTC
TRBV6-1,medium-sized,TRBD2,TRBJ2-1,CASSEDVYSGRYYNEQFF,TGTGCCAGCAGCGAAGATGTGTATAGCGGGAGGTACTACAATGAGCAGTTCTTC
TRBV19,.,.,TRBJ1-1,CASGQLDTEAFF,TGTGCCAGCGGACAGCTAGACACTGAAGCTTTCTTT
TRBV5-1,few,.,TRBJ2-2,CASSVLWGNTGELFF,TGCGCCAGCAGCGTATTGTGGGGGAACACCGGGGAGCTGTTTTTT
TRBV5-4,few,TRBD2,TRBJ2-2,CASSRGLAANTGELFF,TGTGCCAGCTCCCGAGGACTAGCAGCGAACACCGGGGAGCTGTTTTTT